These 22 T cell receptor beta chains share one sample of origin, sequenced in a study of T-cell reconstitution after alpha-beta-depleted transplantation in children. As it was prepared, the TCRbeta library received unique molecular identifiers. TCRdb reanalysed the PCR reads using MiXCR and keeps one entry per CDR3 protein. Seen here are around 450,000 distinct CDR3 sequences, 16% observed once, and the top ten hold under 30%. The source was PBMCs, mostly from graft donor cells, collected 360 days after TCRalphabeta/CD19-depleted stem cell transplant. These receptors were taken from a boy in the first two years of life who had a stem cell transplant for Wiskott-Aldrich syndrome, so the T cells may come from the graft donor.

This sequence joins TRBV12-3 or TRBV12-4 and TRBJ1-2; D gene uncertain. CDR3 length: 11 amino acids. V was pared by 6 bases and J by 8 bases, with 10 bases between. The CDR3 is CASRDVGGYTF. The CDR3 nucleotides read TGTGCCAGCAGGGACGTGGGAGGCTACACCTTC.

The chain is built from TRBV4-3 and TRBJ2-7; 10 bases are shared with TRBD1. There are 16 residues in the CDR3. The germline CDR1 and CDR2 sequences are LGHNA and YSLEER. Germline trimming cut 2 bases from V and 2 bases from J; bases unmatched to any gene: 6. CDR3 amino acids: CASSQTPGTGAYEQYF. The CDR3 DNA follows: TGCGCCAGCAGCCAAACCCCGGGGACAGGGGCCTACGAGCAGTACTTC.

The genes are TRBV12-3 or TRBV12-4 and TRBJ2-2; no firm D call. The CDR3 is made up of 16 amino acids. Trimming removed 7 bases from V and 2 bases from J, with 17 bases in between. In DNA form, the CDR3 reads TGTGCCAGCACCCCCCGGACCCGGCCAAACACCGGGGAGCTGTTTTTT. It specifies CASTPRTRPNTGELFF.

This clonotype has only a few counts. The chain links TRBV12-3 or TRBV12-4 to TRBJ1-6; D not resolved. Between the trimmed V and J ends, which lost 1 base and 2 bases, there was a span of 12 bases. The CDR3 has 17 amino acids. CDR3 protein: CASSLGLLETYNSPLHF. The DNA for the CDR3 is TGTGCCAGCAGTTTAGGACTCTTGGAGACCTATAATTCACCCCTCCACTTT.

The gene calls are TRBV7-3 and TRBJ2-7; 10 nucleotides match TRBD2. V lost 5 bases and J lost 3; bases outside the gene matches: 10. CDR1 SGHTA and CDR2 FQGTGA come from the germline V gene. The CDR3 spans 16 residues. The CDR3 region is CASSLKGLAFYYEQYF. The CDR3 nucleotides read TGTGCCAGCAGCCTAAAGGGACTAGCGTTCTACTACGAGCAGTACTTC.

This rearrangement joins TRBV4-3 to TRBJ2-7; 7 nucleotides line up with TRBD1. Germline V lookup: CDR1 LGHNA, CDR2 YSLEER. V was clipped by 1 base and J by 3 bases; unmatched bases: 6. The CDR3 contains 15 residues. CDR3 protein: CASSQGAGGHYEQYF. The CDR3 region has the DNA TGCGCCAGCAGCCAAGGGGCAGGGGGTCACTACGAGCAGTACTTC.

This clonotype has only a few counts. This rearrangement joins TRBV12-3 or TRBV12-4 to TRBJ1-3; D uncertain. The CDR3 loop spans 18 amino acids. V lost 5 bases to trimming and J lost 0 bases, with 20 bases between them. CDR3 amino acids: CASSVKKSRPSSGNTIYF. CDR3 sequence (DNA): TGTGCCAGCAGTGTCAAAAAGTCCCGTCCCAGCTCTGGAAACACCATATATTTT.

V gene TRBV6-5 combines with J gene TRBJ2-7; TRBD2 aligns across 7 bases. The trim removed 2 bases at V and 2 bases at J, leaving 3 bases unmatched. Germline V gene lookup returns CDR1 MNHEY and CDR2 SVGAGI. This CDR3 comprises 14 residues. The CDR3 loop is CASSYSGETYEQYF. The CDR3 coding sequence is TGTGCCAGCAGTTACAGCGGGGAGACCTACGAGCAGTACTTC.

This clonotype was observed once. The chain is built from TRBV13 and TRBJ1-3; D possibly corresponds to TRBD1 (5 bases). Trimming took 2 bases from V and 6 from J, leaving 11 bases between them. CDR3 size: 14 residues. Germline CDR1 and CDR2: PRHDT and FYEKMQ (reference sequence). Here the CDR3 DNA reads TGTGCCAGCAGCTTATGGGACTCGAAAAACACCATATATTTT. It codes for CASSLWDSKNTIYF. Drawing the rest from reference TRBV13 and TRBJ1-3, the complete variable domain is AAGVIQSPRHLIKEKRETATLKCYPIPRHDTVYWYQQGPGQDPQFLISFYEKMQSDKGSIPDRFSAQQFSDYHSELNMSSLELGDSALYFCASSLWDSKNTIYFGEGSWLTVV.

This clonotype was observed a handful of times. CDR3 coding DNA: TGTGCCAGCAGTGAATACCTTAGCGGGAGTCACACCGGGGAGCTGTTTTTT. Its protein is CASSEYLSGSHTGELFF. The chain combines TRBV25-1 with TRBJ2-2; 9 bases agree with TRBD2. V lost 0 bases and J lost 3; bases outside the gene matches: 5. Germline CDR1 reads MGHDK; CDR2 reads SYGVNS. The CDR3 runs 17 residues. Full variable domain (outside the CDR3, taken from reference TRBV25-1 and TRBJ2-2): EADIYQTPRYLVIGTGKKITLECSQTMGHDKMYWYQQDPGMELHLIHYSYGVNSTEKGDLSSESTVSRIRTEHFPLTLESARPSHTSQYLCASSEYLSGSHTGELFFGEGSRLTVL.

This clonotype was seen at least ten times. The CDR3 nucleotides are TGCGCCAGCAGCTTGACTAGCGGTTTTTACACCGGGGAGCTGTTTTTT. Translating gives CASSLTSGFYTGELFF. The chain uses TRBV5-1 and TRBJ2-2, with 8 bases that match TRBD2. Germline CDR1 and CDR2: SGHRS and YFSETQ. There are 16 residues in the CDR3. Trimming took 1 base from V and 3 from J; bases not matched to a gene: 5.

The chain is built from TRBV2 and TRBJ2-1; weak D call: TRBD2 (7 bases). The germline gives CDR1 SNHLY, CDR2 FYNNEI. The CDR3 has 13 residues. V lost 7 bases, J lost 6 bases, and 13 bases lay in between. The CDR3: CASKGGPTNEQFF. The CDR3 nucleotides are TGTGCCAGCAAGGGGGGGCCCACCAATGAGCAGTTCTTC. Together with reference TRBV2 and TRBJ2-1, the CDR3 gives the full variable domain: EPEVTQTPSHQVTQMGQEVILRCVPISNHLYFYWYRQILGQKVEFLVSFYNNEISEKSEIFDDQFSVERPDGSNFTLKIRSTKLEDSAMYFCASKGGPTNEQFFGPGTRLTVL.

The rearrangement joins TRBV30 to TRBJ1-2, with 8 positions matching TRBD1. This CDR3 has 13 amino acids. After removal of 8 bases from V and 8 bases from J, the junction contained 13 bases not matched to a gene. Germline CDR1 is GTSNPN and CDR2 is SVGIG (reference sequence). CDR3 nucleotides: TGTGCCCAACGTCACCAGGGGGCTGGGGGCTACACCTTC. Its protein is CAQRHQGAGGYTF. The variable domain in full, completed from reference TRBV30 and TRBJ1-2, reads SQTIHQWPATLVQPVGSPLSLECTVEGTSNPNLYWYRQAAGRGLQLLFYSVGIGQISSEVPQNLSASRPQDRQFILSSKKLLLSDSGFYLCAQRHQGAGGYTFGSGTRLTVV.

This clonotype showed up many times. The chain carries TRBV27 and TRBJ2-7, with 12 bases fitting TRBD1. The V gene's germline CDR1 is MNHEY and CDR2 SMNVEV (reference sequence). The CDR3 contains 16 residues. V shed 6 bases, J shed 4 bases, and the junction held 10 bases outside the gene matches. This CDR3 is CASRRPGQGALYEQYF. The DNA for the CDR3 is TGTGCCAGCAGGCGACCGGGACAGGGGGCCTTATACGAGCAGTACTTC.

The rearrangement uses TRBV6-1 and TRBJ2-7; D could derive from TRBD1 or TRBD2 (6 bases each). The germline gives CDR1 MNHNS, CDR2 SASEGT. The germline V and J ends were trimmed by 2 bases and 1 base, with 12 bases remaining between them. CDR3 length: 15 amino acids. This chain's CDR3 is CASSERRGTSYEQYF. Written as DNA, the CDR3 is TGTGCCAGCAGTGAAAGGCGCGGGACATCCTACGAGCAGTACTTC.

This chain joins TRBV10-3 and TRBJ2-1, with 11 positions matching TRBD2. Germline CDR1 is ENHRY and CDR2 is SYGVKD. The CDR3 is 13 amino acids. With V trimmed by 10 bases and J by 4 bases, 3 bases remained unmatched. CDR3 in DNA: TGTGCCACCGGGACTAGCGGATACAATGAGCAGTTCTTC. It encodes CATGTSGYNEQFF.

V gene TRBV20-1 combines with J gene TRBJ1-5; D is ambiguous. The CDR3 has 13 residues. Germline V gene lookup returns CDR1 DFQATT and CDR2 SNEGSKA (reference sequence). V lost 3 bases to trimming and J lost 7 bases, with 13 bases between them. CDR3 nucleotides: TGCAGTGCTAGTAATCCAGATACGCAGCCCCAGCATTTT. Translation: CSASNPDTQPQHF.

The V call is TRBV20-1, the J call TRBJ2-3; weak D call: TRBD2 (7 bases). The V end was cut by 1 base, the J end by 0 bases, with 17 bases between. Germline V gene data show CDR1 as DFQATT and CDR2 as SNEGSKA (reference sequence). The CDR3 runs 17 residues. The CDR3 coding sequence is TGCAGTGCTAGAGGAAATCCAAGCGGGACAAGCACAGATACGCAGTATTTT. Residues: CSARGNPSGTSTDTQYF.

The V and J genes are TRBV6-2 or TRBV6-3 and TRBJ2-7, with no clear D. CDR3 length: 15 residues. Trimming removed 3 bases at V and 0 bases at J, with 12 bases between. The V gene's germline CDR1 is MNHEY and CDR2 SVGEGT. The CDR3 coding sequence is TGTGCCAGCAGTTATGGAACTCTTAGCTCCTACGAGCAGTACTTC. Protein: CASSYGTLSSYEQYF.

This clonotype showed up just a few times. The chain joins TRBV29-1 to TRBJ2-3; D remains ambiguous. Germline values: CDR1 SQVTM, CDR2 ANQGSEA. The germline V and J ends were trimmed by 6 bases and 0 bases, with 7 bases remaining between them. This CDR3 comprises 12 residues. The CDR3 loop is CSVTLSTDTQYF. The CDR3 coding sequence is TGCAGCGTGACTTTGAGCACAGATACGCAGTATTTT.

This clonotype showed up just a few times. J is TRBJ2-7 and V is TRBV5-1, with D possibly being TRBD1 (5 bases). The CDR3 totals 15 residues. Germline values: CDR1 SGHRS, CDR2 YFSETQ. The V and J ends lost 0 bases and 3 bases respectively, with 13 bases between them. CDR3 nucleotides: TGCGCCAGCAGCTTGGTTCCCTTACAGGACTACGAGCAGTACTTC. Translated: CASSLVPLQDYEQYF.

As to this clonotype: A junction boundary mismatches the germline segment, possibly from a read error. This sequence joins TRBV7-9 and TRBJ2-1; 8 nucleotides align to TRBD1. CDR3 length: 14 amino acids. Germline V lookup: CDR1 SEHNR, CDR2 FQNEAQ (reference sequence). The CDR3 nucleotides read TGTGCCTGCAGCTGGTGGACAGGGAACAATGAGCAGTTCTTC. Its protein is CACSWWTGNNEQFF.